A single sample is the source of the 6 T cell receptor beta chains below, sequenced in a study of CD8 T cells in Susac syndrome. Reverse transcription of roughly 0.5 to 1 ug RNA used random hexamers. TCRdb used MiXCR to reprocess the immunoSEQ multiplex PCR reads, holding one entry per CDR3 protein. The repertoire includes some 130,000 distinct CDR3 sequences, more than 90% of them detected once, and more than 0.095% sits in the top ten. Input material: CD4+ T cells from PBMCs. The receptors stem from a human donor in good health.

This sequence joins TRBV4-1 and TRBJ1-2; D remains ambiguous. Trimming cost V 4 bases and J 8 bases, with 11 bases left between them. The germline V gene has CDR1 MGHRA and CDR2 YSYEKL. This CDR3 has 12 residues. CDR3 nucleotides: TGCGCCAGCAGCCCCTCCGGTTTGGGCTACACCTTC. Encoded protein: CASSPSGLGYTF.

The chain carries TRBV6-5 and TRBJ1-1; D is possibly TRBD1 (6 bases). V was clipped by 4 bases and J by 9 bases, with 12 bases between them. The CDR3 is 12 amino acids. CDR1 and CDR2 (germline): MNHEY, SVGAGI. CDR3 sequence: CASSSSDRKAFF. The DNA for the CDR3 is TGTGCCAGCAGTTCCTCAGACAGGAAAGCTTTCTTT.

CDR3 in DNA: TGTGCCAGCAGCCAGGCCGGAGGCACTGAAGCTTTCTTT. Translation gives CASSQAGGTEAFF. The V call is TRBV3-1, the J call TRBJ1-1; unclear D gene. This CDR3 spans 13 amino acids. V was pared by 3 bases and J by 4 bases, with 9 bases between. CDR1 is LGHDT, CDR2 YNNKEL, per germline (reference sequence).

The chain recombines TRBV3-1 with TRBJ1-5, with TRBD1 matching 7 bases. V trimming: 4 bases; J trimming: 7 bases; junction bases outside the gene matches: 13. From germline, CDR1 is LGHDT and CDR2 YNNKEL (reference sequence). CDR3 length: 16 residues. The CDR3, as DNA: TGTGCCAGCAGCCTCTCGTCTACAGGGGCAGGGCAGCCCCAGCATTTT. Amino acids: CASSLSSTGAGQPQHF.

The chain has TRBV3-1 and TRBJ2-2; TRBD2 agrees at 11 bases. The V segment lost 4 bases and the J segment 2 bases; nucleotides outside the gene matches: 6. CDR1 and CDR2 from the germline V gene are LGHDT and YNNKEL (reference sequence). The CDR3 runs to 17 residues. Written as DNA, the CDR3 is TGTGCCAGCAGCCGACCGCTAGCGGGAGGTAACACCGGGGAGCTGTTTTTT. It yields the protein CASSRPLAGGNTGELFF.

The chain couples TRBV2 to TRBJ2-2, with D possibly TRBD2 on 5 matching bases. Deletions cut 2 bases from V and 4 bases from J, with 8 bases between. Per the germline V gene, CDR1 is SNHLY and CDR2 is FYNNEI. The CDR3 is made up of 14 amino acids. The DNA of the CDR3 is TGTGCCAGCAGTGAACTAGCTTCCACCGGGGAGCTGTTTTTT. As protein: CASSELASTGELFF.